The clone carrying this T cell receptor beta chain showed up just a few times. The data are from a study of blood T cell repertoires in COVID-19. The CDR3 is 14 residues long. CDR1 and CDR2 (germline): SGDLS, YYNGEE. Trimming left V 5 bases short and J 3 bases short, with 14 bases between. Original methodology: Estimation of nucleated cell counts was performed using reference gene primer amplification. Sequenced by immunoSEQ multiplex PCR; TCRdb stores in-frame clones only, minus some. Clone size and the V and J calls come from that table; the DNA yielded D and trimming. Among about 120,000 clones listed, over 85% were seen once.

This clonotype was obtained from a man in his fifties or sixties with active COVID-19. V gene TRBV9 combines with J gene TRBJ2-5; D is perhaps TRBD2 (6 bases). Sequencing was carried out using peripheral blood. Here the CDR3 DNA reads TGTGCCAGCAGTCCGGGACTTACAAAAGAGACCCAGTACTTC. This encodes CASSPGLTKETQYF.